This passage covers 21 T cell receptor beta chains from one sample sequenced in a study of Tregs in tolerant kidney transplant recipients. Assay: immunoSEQ multiplex PCR; the TCRdb copy retains only in-frame clones and omits some. The sample gives approximately 66,000 clones, 75% to 90% of which show up once; about 2% is in the top ten. This specimen consisted of Tregs from blood, obtained before the transplant. The receptors were sampled from a human donor who received a combined kidney and bone marrow transplant.

CDR3 region: CASRNPGRSYEQYF. DNA of the CDR3: TGTGCCAGCAGAAATCCGGGTCGATCTTACGAGCAGTACTTC. The chain employs TRBV6-5 and TRBJ2-7, with D hard to call. V lost 6 bases and J 4 bases, leaving 16 bases between the germline ends. The CDR3 has 14 residues. Germline loops: CDR1 MNHEY, CDR2 SVGAGI.

This chain links TRBV21-1 with TRBJ1-1. TRBV21-1 is a documented pseudogene. CDR3 length: 15 residues. The CDR3 nucleotides are TGTGCCAGCCAACGGGGGCAGGGAGGTGGAGCTGAAGCTTTCTTT. Translated, it gives CASQRGQGGGAEAFF.

V and J are TRBV10-2 and TRBJ1-2; TRBD1 might be the D (5 bases). V lost 2 bases to trimming and J lost 7 bases, with 5 bases between them. This CDR3 contains 11 residues. Germline V gene data show CDR1 as WSHSY and CDR2 as SAAADI. DNA of the CDR3: TGCGCCAGCAGTGAGGGGGCTGGCTACACCTTC. It yields the protein CASSEGAGYTF.

The genes are TRBV6-5 and TRBJ1-1; D remains ambiguous. Germline V lookup: CDR1 MNHEY, CDR2 SVGAGI. The CDR3 is 16 residues long. The ends were cut back, 4 bases at V and 0 bases at J, with 15 bases in the middle. The CDR3 coding sequence is TGTGCCAGCAGTTCCAATCGCCTCCGTATGAACACTGAAGCTTTCTTT. It yields the protein CASSSNRLRMNTEAFF.

The gene calls are TRBV7-2 and TRBJ1-1; D perhaps matches TRBD1 (6 bases). Trimming stripped 3 bases from V and 5 bases from J, with 16 bases between. Germline lookup yields CDR1 SGHTA and CDR2 FQGNSA. CDR3 size: 15 residues. CDR3 loop: CASSFSVPQGTEAFF. The CDR3 coding sequence is TGTGCCAGCAGCTTTTCAGTACCTCAGGGGACTGAAGCTTTCTTT.

This chain joins TRBV7-9 and TRBJ2-7; D is undetermined. The ends were cut back, 5 bases at V and 2 bases at J, with 16 bases in the middle. Germline-derived CDR1 and CDR2 are SEHNR and FQNEAQ (reference sequence). This CDR3 contains 15 residues. In DNA form, the CDR3 reads TGTGCCAGCAGCCTCCTTAACCTGCCTGCCTACGAGCAGTACTTC. It translates to CASSLLNLPAYEQYF. Together with reference TRBV7-9 and TRBJ2-7, the CDR3 gives the full variable domain: DTGVSQNPRHKITKRGQNVTFRCDPISEHNRLYWYRQTLGQGPEFLTYFQNEAQLEKSRLLSDRFSAERPKGSFSTLEIQRTEQGDSAMYLCASSLLNLPAYEQYFGPGTRLTVT.

The V and J genes are TRBV7-9 and TRBJ1-1; D is ambiguous. Between the trimmed V and J ends, which lost 2 bases and 5 bases, there was a span of 9 bases. This CDR3 is built from 13 residues. Germline values: CDR1 SEHNR, CDR2 FQNEAQ (reference sequence). The CDR3 nucleotides read TGTGCCAGCAGCTTACCTGCGGGAACTGAAGCTTTCTTT. Translated: CASSLPAGTEAFF.

The chain links TRBV6-5 to TRBJ2-5, with D unresolved. CDR3 length: 12 amino acids. The V gene's germline CDR1 is MNHEY and CDR2 SVGAGI. The germline V and J ends were trimmed by 6 bases and 5 bases, with 10 bases remaining between them. CDR3 DNA sequence: TGTGCCAGCAGCCGTGATTGGGAGACCCAGTACTTC. Amino acids: CASSRDWETQYF.

This chain connects TRBV4-1 to TRBJ2-3; 9 bases align to TRBD2. Looked up from germline, CDR1 is MGHRA and CDR2 is YSYEKL. Trimming cost V 1 base and J 4 bases; bases outside gene matches: 9. The CDR3 contains 17 residues. The CDR3 is CASSQATGTSLPDTQYF. In DNA, the CDR3 is TGCGCCAGCAGCCAAGCCACCGGGACTAGCTTGCCAGATACGCAGTATTTT.

J is TRBJ2-3 and V is TRBV23-1; possibly TRBD1 for D (5 bases). TRBV23-1 has ORF status, its function being uncertain. The V gene lost 4 bases and the J gene lost 10 bases, with 15 bases spanning the gap. The CDR3 is 13 amino acids. The CDR3 coding sequence is TGCGCCAGCAGTCTTAGGGGCTCCTCGGCGCAGTATTTT. As protein: CASSLRGSSAQYF.

The rearrangement joins TRBV7-8 to TRBJ2-2; D gene unclear. Germline values: CDR1 SGHVS, CDR2 FQNEAQ. The ends were cut back, 3 bases at V and 0 bases at J, with 2 bases in the middle. The CDR3 spans 13 residues. This CDR3 reads CASSFTNTGELFF. CDR3 bases: TGTGCCAGCAGCTTTACGAACACCGGGGAGCTGTTTTTT.

V and J are TRBV10-3 and TRBJ1-2; D perhaps matches TRBD1 (6 bases). Germline CDR1 is ENHRY and CDR2 is SYGVKD. This CDR3 comprises 13 residues. V was clipped by 10 bases and J by 3 bases, with 15 bases between them. CDR3 sequence reads: CATEPRGDYGYTF. In DNA, the CDR3 is TGTGCCACCGAACCAAGGGGGGACTATGGCTACACCTTC.

The chain joins TRBV25-1 to TRBJ2-7, with TRBD2 matching 7 bases. With the DNA end fitting TRBJ2-1 better, the J assignment may be wrong. Germline assignment: CDR1 MGHDK and CDR2 SYGVNS. This CDR3 comprises 18 residues. The CDR3 DNA reads as TGTGCCAGCAGTGAATCTTCCTTCCTAGCGGAGTCCTACAATGAGCAGTTCTTC. Translating gives CASSESSFLAESYNEQFF.

This CDR3 is CASRRGITGELFF. The CDR3 DNA reads TGTGCCAGCAGACGGGGGATCACCGGGGAGCTGTTTTTT. This chain uses TRBV6-1 with TRBJ2-2; D is perhaps TRBD2 (6 bases). The germline gives CDR1 MNHNS, CDR2 SASEGT. V lost 6 bases to trimming and J lost 4 bases, with 9 bases between them. The CDR3 spans 13 residues.

This clone has a handful of counts. V and J are TRBV5-4 and TRBJ1-3; D not resolved. CDR1 is SGHNT and CDR2 is YYREEE in the germline V gene (reference sequence). Trimming took 0 bases from V and 4 from J, leaving 2 bases between them. This CDR3 has 12 amino acids. The CDR3 bases are TGTGCCAGCAGCTTGGACGGAAACACCATATATTTT. It encodes CASSLDGNTIYF.

This sequence joins TRBV14 and TRBJ2-7; D not certain. The V gene lost 3 bases and the J gene lost 2 bases, with 14 bases spanning the gap. The CDR3 totals 15 residues. Germline CDR1 is SGHDN and CDR2 is FVKESK. The CDR3 sequence: CASSQARDPPYEQYF. In DNA form, the CDR3 reads TGTGCCAGCAGCCAGGCCCGCGACCCACCCTACGAGCAGTACTTC. The variable domain in full, with the rest retrieved from reference TRBV14 and TRBJ2-7, is EAGVTQFPSHSVIEKGQTVTLRCDPISGHDNLYWYRRVMGKEIKFLLHFVKESKQDESGMPNNRFLAERTGGTYSTLKVQPAELEDSGVYFCASSQARDPPYEQYFGPGTRLTVT.

The rearrangement links TRBV2 to TRBJ2-2; TRBD1 agrees at 9 bases. Germline CDR1 reads SNHLY; CDR2 reads FYNNEI. The CDR3 extends over 13 amino acids. V trimming: 6 bases; J trimming: 6 bases; junction bases outside the gene matches: 2. CDR3 in amino acids: CASRGQGSGELFF. As DNA, the CDR3 is TGTGCCAGCAGGGGACAGGGTTCCGGGGAGCTGTTTTTT. Combining the CDR3 with reference TRBV2 and TRBJ2-2 gives the whole variable domain EPEVTQTPSHQVTQMGQEVILRCVPISNHLYFYWYRQILGQKVEFLVSFYNNEISEKSEIFDDQFSVERPDGSNFTLKIRSTKLEDSAMYFCASRGQGSGELFFGEGSRLTVL.

There are a few counts of this clone. J is TRBJ2-3 and V is TRBV11-1; 11 bases are shared with TRBD1. Losses at the gene ends were 6 bases for V and 4 bases for J; bases not matched to a gene: 9. Germline CDR1 reads SGHAT; CDR2 reads FQDESV (reference sequence). The CDR3 length is 16 residues. The CDR3 is CASSYTGTGGPDTQYF. The CDR3 DNA sequence: TGTGCCAGCAGTTATACCGGGACAGGGGGACCAGATACGCAGTATTTT.

The chain joins TRBV5-4 to TRBJ2-4; TRBD2 aligns across 10 bases. Germline CDR1 and CDR2: SGHNT and YYREEE (reference sequence). This CDR3 contains 17 residues. V lost 4 bases to trimming and J lost 6 bases; unmatched junction nucleotides: 13. CDR3 residues: CASSQRLAGRAANIQYF. In nucleotides, the CDR3 is TGTGCCAGCAGCCAGAGACTAGCGGGTCGGGCCGCAAACATTCAGTACTTC. Based on the CDR3 plus reference TRBV5-4 and TRBJ2-4, the full variable domain is ETGVTQSPTHLIKTRGQQVTLRCSSQSGHNTVSWYQQALGQGPQFIFQYYREEENGRGNFPPRFSGLQFPNYSSELNVNALELDDSALYLCASSQRLAGRAANIQYFGAGTRLSVL.

The J gene is TRBJ1-4, the V gene TRBV19; no reliable D call. The CDR3 extends over 15 amino acids. Germline V gene data show CDR1 as LNHDA and CDR2 as SQIVND (reference sequence). The germline V and J ends were trimmed by 5 bases and 8 bases, with 18 bases remaining between them. In DNA, the CDR3 is TGTGCCAGTAGTCTCCGACCGATTGGAGAGGAAAAACTGTTTTTT. It is translated as CASSLRPIGEEKLFF.

The J gene is TRBJ2-7, the V gene TRBV5-6, with 7 positions matching TRBD1. CDR1 SGHDT and CDR2 YYEEEE come from the germline V gene. V lost 0 bases, J lost 1 base, and 4 bases stayed unmatched. This CDR3 is built from 15 residues. CDR3 sequence: CASSLDRGRSYEQYF. For the CDR3, the DNA is TGTGCCAGCAGCTTGGACAGGGGTCGGTCCTACGAGCAGTACTTC.